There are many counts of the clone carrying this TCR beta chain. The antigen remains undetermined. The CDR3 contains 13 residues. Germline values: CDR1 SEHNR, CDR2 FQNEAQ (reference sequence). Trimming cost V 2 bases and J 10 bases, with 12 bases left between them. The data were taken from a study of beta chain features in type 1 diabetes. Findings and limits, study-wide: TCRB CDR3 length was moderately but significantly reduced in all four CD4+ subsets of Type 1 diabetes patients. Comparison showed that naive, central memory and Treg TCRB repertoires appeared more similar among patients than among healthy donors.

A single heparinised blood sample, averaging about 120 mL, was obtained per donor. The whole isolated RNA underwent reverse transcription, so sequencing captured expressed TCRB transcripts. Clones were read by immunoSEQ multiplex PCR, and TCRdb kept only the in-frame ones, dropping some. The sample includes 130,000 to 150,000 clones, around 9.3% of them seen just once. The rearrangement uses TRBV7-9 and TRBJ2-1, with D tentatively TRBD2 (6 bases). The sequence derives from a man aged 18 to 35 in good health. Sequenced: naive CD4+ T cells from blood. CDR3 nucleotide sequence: TGTGCCAGCAGCTTATTCTCTAGCGTCGAGCAGTTCTTC. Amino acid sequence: CASSLFSSVEQFF.